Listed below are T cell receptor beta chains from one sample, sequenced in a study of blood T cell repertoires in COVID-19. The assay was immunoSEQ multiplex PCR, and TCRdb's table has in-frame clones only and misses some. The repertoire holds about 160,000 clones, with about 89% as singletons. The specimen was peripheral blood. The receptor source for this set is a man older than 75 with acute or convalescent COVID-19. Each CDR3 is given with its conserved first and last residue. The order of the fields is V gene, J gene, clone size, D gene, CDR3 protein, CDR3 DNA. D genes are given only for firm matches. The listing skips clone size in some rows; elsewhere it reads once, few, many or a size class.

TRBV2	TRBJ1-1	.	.	CASSYTSNTEAFF	TGTGCCAGCAGTTACACATCGAACACTGAAGCTTTCTTT
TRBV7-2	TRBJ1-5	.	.	CASSLGAMEPQHF	TGTGCCAGCAGCTTAGGGGCTATGGAGCCCCAGCATTTT
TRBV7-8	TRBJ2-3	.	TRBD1	CASSPGGYTDTQYF	TGTGCCAGCAGCCCAGGGGGCTACACAGATACGCAGTATTTT
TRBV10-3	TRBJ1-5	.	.	CAISAVGDNQPQHF	TGTGCCATCAGTGCGGTGGGAGACAATCAGCCCCAGCATTTT
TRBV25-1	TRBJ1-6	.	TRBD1	CASSAEQGLSWSPLHF	TGTGCCAGCAGTGCAGAACAGGGGTTAAGTTGGTCACCCCTCCACTTT
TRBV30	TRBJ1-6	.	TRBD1	CAWSPRTGSVSPLHF	TGTGCCTGGAGTCCGCGGACAGGGAGTGTTTCACCCCTCCACTTT
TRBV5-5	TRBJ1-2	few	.	CASSLRMAEPSYGYTF	TGTGCCAGCAGCTTGCGTATGGCAGAACCTTCCTATGGCTACACCTTC
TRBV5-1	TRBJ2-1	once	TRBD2	CASGTGRSSYNEQFF	TGCGCCAGCGGTACCGGGAGGTCCTCCTACAATGAGCAGTTCTTC
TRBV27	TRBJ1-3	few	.	CASSLNTESNTIYF	TGTGCCAGCAGTTTAAACACCGAATCGAACACCATATATTTT
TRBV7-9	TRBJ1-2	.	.	CASKVGIGYTF	TGTGCATCCAAAGTCGGGATCGGCTACACCTTC
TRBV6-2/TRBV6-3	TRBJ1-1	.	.	CASSWAVVNTEAFF	TGTGCCAGCAGTTGGGCAGTTGTGAACACTGAAGCTTTCTTT
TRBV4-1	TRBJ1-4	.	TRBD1	CASSQDRGQSNEKLFF	TGCGCCAGCAGCCAAGACAGGGGACAGAGTAATGAAAAACTGTTTTTT
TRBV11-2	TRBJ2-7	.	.	CASSLVGSSYEQYF	TGTGCCAGCAGCTTAGTGGGGAGCTCCTACGAGCAGTACTTC
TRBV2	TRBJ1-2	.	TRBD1	CASPRGRGLHYGYTF	TGTGCCAGCCCGAGGGGCAGGGGGCTGCACTATGGCTACACCTTC
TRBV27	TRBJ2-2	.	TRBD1	CASSSNRGTGELFF	TGTGCCAGCAGTTCCAACAGGGGCACCGGGGAGCTGTTTTTT
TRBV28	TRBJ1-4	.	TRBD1	CASRIYRGTNEKLFF	TGTGCCAGCAGAATATACAGGGGTACTAATGAAAAACTGTTTTTT
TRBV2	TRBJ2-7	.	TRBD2	CATNEGLAEFYEQYF	TGTGCCACCAACGAGGGACTAGCGGAATTCTACGAGCAGTACTTC
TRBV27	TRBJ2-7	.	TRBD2	CASRRYPGGGGKGEQYF	TGTGCCAGCAGGAGGTACCCGGGAGGAGGCGGGAAAGGCGAGCAGTACTTC
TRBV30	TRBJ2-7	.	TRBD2	CAWSVRTWREDSYEQYF	TGTGCCTGGAGTGTACGTACTTGGCGGGAGGACTCCTACGAGCAGTACTTC
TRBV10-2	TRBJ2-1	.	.	CASSGGRERGNEQFF	TGCGCCAGCAGTGGCGGCAGGGAGAGGGGGAATGAGCAGTTCTTC
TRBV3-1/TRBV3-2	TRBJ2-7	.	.	CASSLSAVGTYEQYF	TGTGCCAGCAGCCTTAGCGCCGTCGGTACCTACGAGCAGTACTTC
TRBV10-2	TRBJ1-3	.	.	CASSEGGSASGNTIYF	TGCGCCAGCAGTGAGGGGGGCTCCGCCTCTGGAAACACCATATATTTT
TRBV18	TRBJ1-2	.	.	CASSPPSVNYGYTF	TGTGCCAGCTCACCACCCAGCGTTAACTATGGCTACACCTTC
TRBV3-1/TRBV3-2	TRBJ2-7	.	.	CASSQAAGTQYEQYF	TGTGCCAGCAGCCAAGCCGCCGGGACACAGTACGAGCAGTACTTC
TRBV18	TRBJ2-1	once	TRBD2	CASSLGLAHEQFF	TGTGCCAGCTCACTGGGACTAGCACATGAGCAGTTCTTC